This T cell receptor beta chain was obtained from a study of cytomegalovirus exposure and HLA in healthy donors. All donors participated as healthy donors of bone marrow. Both 60 Vbeta primers and 13 Jbeta primers went into the PCR. Sequencing used immunoSEQ multiplex PCR; TCRdb keeps in-frame clones, though not all of them. Here the sample spans 150,000 to 200,000 clones, roughly 78% being singletons. The V gene's germline CDR1 is GTSNPN and CDR2 SVGIG (reference sequence). After removal of 1 base from V and 2 bases from J, the junction contained 7 bases not matched to a gene. This CDR3 contains 15 residues.

This clonotype was obtained from a boy younger than 18 in good health and CMV-seronegative. The sequencing sample was made of PBMCs. The chain uses TRBV30 and TRBJ1-2; 7 bases agree with TRBD1. CDR3 sequence: CAWSANRGYNYGYTF. The CDR3 DNA reads TGTGCCTGGAGTGCGAACAGGGGATACAACTATGGCTACACCTTC.